This T cell receptor beta chain was documented in a study of cytomegalovirus exposure and HLA in healthy donors. V was pared by 7 bases and J by 10 bases, with 19 bases of the junction left unmatched. The CDR3 extends over 16 amino acids. Germline CDR1 SQVTM, CDR2 ANQGSEA. Researchers ran the PCR with 60 Vbeta and 13 Jbeta primers. Method: immunoSEQ multiplex PCR; TCRdb's copy keeps in-frame clones and lacks some. The sample yields about 150,000 clones, roughly 77% seen once. Sample: PBMCs. The chain couples TRBV29-1 to TRBJ2-1, with 10 bases matching TRBD2. This sequence was found in a male donor in good health and CMV-seronegative. CDR3 amino acids: CSGRVGAGGPGYEQFF. CDR3 nucleotide sequence: TGCAGCGGGAGGGTCGGAGCGGGAGGGCCCGGGTACGAGCAGTTCTTC.